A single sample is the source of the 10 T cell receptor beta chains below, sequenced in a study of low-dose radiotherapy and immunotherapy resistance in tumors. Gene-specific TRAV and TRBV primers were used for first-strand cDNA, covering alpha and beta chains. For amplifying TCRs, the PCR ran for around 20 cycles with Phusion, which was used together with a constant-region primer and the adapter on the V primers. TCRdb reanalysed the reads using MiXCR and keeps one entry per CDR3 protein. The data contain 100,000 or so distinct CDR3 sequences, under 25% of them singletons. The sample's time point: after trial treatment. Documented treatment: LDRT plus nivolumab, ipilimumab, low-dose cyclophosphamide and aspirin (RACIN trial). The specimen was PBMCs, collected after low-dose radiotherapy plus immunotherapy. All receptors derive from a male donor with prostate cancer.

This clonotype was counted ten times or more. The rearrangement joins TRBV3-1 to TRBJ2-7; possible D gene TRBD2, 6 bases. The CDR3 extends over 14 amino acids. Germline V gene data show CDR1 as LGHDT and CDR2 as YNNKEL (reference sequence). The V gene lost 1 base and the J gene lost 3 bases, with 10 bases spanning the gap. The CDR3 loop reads CASSQGGTGYEQYF. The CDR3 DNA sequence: TGTGCCAGCAGCCAAGGCGGGACGGGCTACGAGCAGTACTTC.

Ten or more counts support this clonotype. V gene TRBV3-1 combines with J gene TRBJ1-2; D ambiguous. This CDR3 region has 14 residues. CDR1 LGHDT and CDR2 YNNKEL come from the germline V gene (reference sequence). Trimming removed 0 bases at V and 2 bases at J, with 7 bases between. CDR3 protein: CASSQDPQNYGYTF. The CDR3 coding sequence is TGTGCCAGCAGCCAAGATCCACAGAACTATGGCTACACCTTC.

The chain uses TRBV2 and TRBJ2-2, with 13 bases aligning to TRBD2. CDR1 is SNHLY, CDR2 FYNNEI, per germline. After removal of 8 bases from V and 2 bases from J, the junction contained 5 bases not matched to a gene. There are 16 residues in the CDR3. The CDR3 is CASSRLAGGNTGELFF. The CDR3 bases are TGTGCCAGCTCGAGACTAGCGGGAGGAAACACCGGGGAGCTGTTTTTT.

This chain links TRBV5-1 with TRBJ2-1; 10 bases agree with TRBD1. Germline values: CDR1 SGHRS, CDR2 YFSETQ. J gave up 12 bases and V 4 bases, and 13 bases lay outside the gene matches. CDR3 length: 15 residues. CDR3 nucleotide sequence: TGCGCCAGCAGCCCGCCGGGACAGGGGCCTTCTGGGCAGTTCTTC. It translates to CASSPPGQGPSGQFF.

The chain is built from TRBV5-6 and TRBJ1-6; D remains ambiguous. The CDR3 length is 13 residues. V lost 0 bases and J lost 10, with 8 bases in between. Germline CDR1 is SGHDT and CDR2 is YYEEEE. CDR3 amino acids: CASSLGSESPLHF. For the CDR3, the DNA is TGTGCCAGCAGCTTGGGCAGCGAATCACCCCTCCACTTT.

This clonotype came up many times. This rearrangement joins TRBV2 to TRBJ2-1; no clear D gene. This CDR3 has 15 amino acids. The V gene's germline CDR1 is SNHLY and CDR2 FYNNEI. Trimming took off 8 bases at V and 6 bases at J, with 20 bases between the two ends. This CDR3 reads CASLRSEAIINEQFF. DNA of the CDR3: TGTGCCAGCTTAAGGTCAGAAGCGATAATCAATGAGCAGTTCTTC.

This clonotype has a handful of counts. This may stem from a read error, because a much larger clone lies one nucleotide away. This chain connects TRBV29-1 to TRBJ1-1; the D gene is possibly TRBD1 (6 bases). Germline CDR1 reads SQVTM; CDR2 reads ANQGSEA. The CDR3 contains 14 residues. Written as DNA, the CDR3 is TGCGGCGTTGAAGCACCACAGGGCCGCACTGAAGCTTTCTTT. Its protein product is CGVEAPQGRTEAFF.

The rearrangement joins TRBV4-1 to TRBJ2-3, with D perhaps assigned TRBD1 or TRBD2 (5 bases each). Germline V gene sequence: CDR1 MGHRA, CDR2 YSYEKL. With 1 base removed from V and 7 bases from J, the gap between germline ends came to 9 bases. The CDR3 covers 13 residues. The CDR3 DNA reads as TGCGCCAGCAGCCAAGTCGGGGCGCATACGCAGTATTTT. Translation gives CASSQVGAHTQYF.

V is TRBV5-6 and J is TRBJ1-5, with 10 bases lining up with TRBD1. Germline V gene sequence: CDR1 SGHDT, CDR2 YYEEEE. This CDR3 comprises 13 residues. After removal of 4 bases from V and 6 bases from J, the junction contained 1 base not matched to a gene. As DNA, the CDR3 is TGTGCCAGCAGCCGGACAGGGGGTCAGCCCCAGCATTTT. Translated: CASSRTGGQPQHF.

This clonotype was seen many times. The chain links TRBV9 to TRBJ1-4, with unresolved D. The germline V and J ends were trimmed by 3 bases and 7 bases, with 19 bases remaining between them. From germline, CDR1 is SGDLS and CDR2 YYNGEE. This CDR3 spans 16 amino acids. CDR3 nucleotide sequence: TGTGCCAGCAGCGCCCGGGGTCGGACGGGAGGTGAAAAACTGTTTTTT. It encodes CASSARGRTGGEKLFF.